This is a list of T cell receptor beta chains from one sample in a study of T cell repertoires in cytomegalovirus infection. Using its own MiXCR run on the reads, TCRdb lists one record per CDR3 protein. The sample lists 450,000 to 600,000 distinct CDR3 sequences, approximately 10% occurring once. Source material: PBMCs. These receptors all stem from a human donor in good health (CMV status not recorded). Some clones in this sample may be carry-over from other donors' samples. The CDR3 runs from the conserved cysteine through the conserved F or W. The order of the fields is J gene, clone size, V gene, D gene, CDR3 protein, CDR3 DNA. The D gene is left open where the match is weak. Not all rows give a size; the values are once, few, many and, for expanded clones, a class.

TRBJ1-4 many TRBV7-2 TRBD1 CASSLSSGGTNEKLFF TGTGCCAGCAGCTTATCTTCAGGGGGCACTAATGAAAAACTGTTTTTT
TRBJ2-3 many TRBV20-1 . CSAIETGHSTDTQYF TGCAGTGCTATTGAAACGGGACACAGCACAGATACGCAGTATTTT
TRBJ2-1 few TRBV5-4 . CASSAPPFNEQFF TGTGCCAGCAGCGCTCCACCTTTCAATGAGCAGTTCTTC
TRBJ1-4 many TRBV4-1 . CASSQRRLLGIGSGEKLFF TGCGCCAGCAGCCAAAGGAGGCTCCTAGGTATAGGCAGTGGAGAAAAACTGTTTTTT
TRBJ2-5 many TRBV28 TRBD1 CASSLSGGTETQYF TGTGCCAGCAGCCTATCAGGGGGCACAGAGACCCAGTACTTC
TRBJ2-7 . TRBV20-1 TRBD1 CSALTPLGQGRDEQYF TGCAGTGCTCTTACACCCTTGGGACAGGGAAGAGACGAGCAGTACTTC
TRBJ2-5 many TRBV7-9 . CASSEIGDETQYF TGTGCCAGCAGCGAAATCGGGGACGAGACCCAGTACTTC
TRBJ2-7 . TRBV28 TRBD2 CASSLPRAGVSYEQYF TGTGCCAGCAGTTTGCCCAGGGCGGGGGTCTCCTACGAGCAGTACTTC
TRBJ2-7 . TRBV5-1 . CASSLIWGLGEQYF TGCGCCAGCAGCTTGATTTGGGGGCTGGGCGAGCAGTACTTC
TRBJ2-1 many TRBV7-2 TRBD2 CASSLAGGLSEQFF TGTGCCAGCAGCTTAGCGGGAGGGCTAAGTGAGCAGTTCTTC
TRBJ2-5 many TRBV28 TRBD2 CASSDPGLVGETQYF TGTGCCAGCAGTGATCCGGGACTAGTGGGAGAGACCCAGTACTTC
TRBJ2-1 many TRBV20-1 TRBD2 CSAPNLAGGLNEQFF TGCAGTGCTCCTAATCTAGCGGGGGGGCTCAATGAGCAGTTCTTC
TRBJ2-1 many TRBV11-2 . CASSLNPPNEQFF TGTGCCAGCAGCTTAAACCCCCCCAATGAGCAGTTCTTC
TRBJ1-5 many TRBV12-3/TRBV12-4 . CASSWTRNQPQHF TGTGCCAGCAGTTGGACACGCAATCAGCCCCAGCATTTT
TRBJ1-2 many TRBV10-3 . CAISTDRPDGYTF TGTGCCATCAGTACTGACAGGCCGGATGGCTACACCTTC
TRBJ2-6 many TRBV12-3/TRBV12-4 . CASLDSGANVLTF TGTGCCAGCTTAGACTCTGGGGCCAACGTCCTGACTTTC
TRBJ2-7 many TRBV7-8 . CASSYLSLLEIRTYEQYF TGTGCCAGCAGCTACCTCTCTCTGCTTGAGATCCGCACCTACGAGCAGTACTTC
TRBJ2-1 . TRBV28 . CASRRTSDGEQFF TGTGCCAGCAGACGGACTTCCGACGGCGAGCAGTTCTTC
TRBJ2-2 few TRBV29-1 TRBD1 CSATTGDGTGELFF TGCAGCGCTACGACAGGGGATGGCACCGGGGAGCTGTTTTTT
TRBJ2-6 many TRBV2 . CASSWDGRSGANVLTF TGTGCCAGCAGTTGGGACGGACGCTCTGGGGCCAACGTCCTGACTTTC
TRBJ2-7 many TRBV5-1 TRBD1 CASSLRQGAPYEQYF TGCGCCAGCAGCTTGCGGCAGGGGGCTCCCTACGAGCAGTACTTC
TRBJ2-4 many TRBV20-1 . CSARTPEGSFQYF TGCAGTGCTAGAACCCCGGAGGGATCTTTTCAGTACTTC
TRBJ2-2 few TRBV12-3/TRBV12-4 . CASSLMAGNTGELFF TGTGCCAGCAGTTTAATGGCGGGAAACACCGGGGAGCTGTTTTTT
TRBJ2-7 . TRBV29-1 . CSVEGRKSEQYF TGCAGCGTTGAAGGGAGGAAAAGCGAGCAGTACTTC
TRBJ2-1 many TRBV6-2/TRBV6-3 TRBD2 CASAQGLGYNEQFF TGTGCCAGCGCTCAAGGACTAGGTTACAATGAGCAGTTCTTC
TRBJ1-2 many TRBV19 TRBD1 CASSIVPGQELNYGYTF TGTGCCAGTAGTATAGTCCCGGGACAGGAGCTTAACTATGGCTACACCTTC
TRBJ1-3 many TRBV10-3 . CAMLAVGQSGNTIYF TGTGCCATGCTAGCAGTTGGACAGTCTGGAAACACCATATATTTT
TRBJ1-1 many TRBV19 TRBD1 CASSISPNRGSIMNTEAFF TGTGCCAGTAGTATTTCGCCTAACAGGGGATCTATCATGAACACTGAAGCTTTCTTT
TRBJ2-2 . TRBV20-1 . CSARDEGDTGELFF TGCAGTGCTAGAGATGAAGGAGACACCGGGGAGCTGTTTTTT
TRBJ2-7 once TRBV5-4 . CASSLGGTWDYEQYF TGTGCCAGCAGCTTGGGGGGGACTTGGGACTACGAGCAGTACTTC
TRBJ2-2 many TRBV5-5 . CASSVQNTGELFF TGTGCCAGCAGCGTCCAGAACACCGGGGAGCTGTTTTTT
TRBJ1-2 . TRBV6-6 TRBD1 CASSTLRQGGNNGYTF TGTGCCAGCAGCACTCTTCGACAGGGGGGGAACAATGGCTACACCTTC
TRBJ2-1 few TRBV10-3 TRBD2 CAIASGDSVNEQFF TGTGCCATCGCGAGCGGGGACTCGGTCAATGAGCAGTTCTTC
TRBJ2-1 . TRBV25-1 TRBD2 CASSEYGGEGYNEQFF TGTGCCAGCAGTGAATATGGGGGGGAGGGTTACAATGAGCAGTTCTTC
TRBJ2-7 many TRBV7-2 . CASSLALDDTEYF TGTGCCAGCAGCTTAGCGCTAGACGACACGGAGTACTTC
TRBJ2-5 many TRBV7-9 . CASSLRAGQETQYF TGTGCCAGCAGCTTAAGGGCAGGCCAAGAGACCCAGTACTTC
TRBJ2-5 many TRBV24-1 . CATSEGSQETQYF TGTGCCACCAGTGAGGGGAGCCAAGAGACCCAGTACTTC
TRBJ2-5 many TRBV7-2 TRBD1 CASSYPHTGGEETQYF TGTGCCAGCAGCTATCCCCACACAGGGGGCGAGGAGACCCAGTACTTC
TRBJ2-2 many TRBV14 . CASSQGLRGQNTGELFF TGTGCCAGCAGCCAAGGATTGCGGGGACAAAACACCGGGGAGCTGTTTTTT
TRBJ2-1 many TRBV6-1 . CASSEVAGTEQFF TGTGCCAGCAGTGAAGTGGCAGGGACTGAGCAGTTCTTC
TRBJ2-3 many TRBV7-3 . CASSLAGEKSNTQYF TGTGCCAGCAGCTTAGCAGGAGAGAAGTCGAATACGCAGTATTTT
TRBJ1-5 many TRBV7-9 TRBD1 CASSSGQGSNQPQHF TGTGCCAGCAGCTCCGGACAGGGGAGCAATCAGCCCCAGCATTTT
TRBJ1-1 many TRBV2 . CASMGAGMTEAFF TGTGCCAGCATGGGCGCAGGGATGACTGAAGCTTTCTTT
TRBJ2-3 . TRBV5-1 TRBD1 CASSVGDRGDTDTQYF TGCGCCAGCAGCGTAGGGGACAGAGGAGACACAGATACGCAGTATTTT